The 9 T cell receptor beta chains below were found in one sample sequenced in a study of blood T cell repertoires in COVID-19 (dated by TCRdb to the early 2020s). The receptor library was made with the immunoSEQ multiplex PCR assay. TCRdb mirrors the immuneACCESS table, restricted to in-frame sequences. Some clones are absent from its copies; in checked studies, under half trace to an unresolved V gene, and the reason for the others is unknown. The table for this sample lists 37,000 or so clones; over 75% of them were counted only once. The ten largest clones take up about an eighth of the sample. Input material: peripheral blood. These receptors all come from a man aged 60 to 69 with active COVID-19.

The rearrangement uses TRBV29-1 and TRBJ1-4; TRBD1 matches 11 bases. Looked up from germline, CDR1 is SQVTM and CDR2 is ANQGSEA. CDR3 length: 13 residues. Losses at the gene ends were 6 bases for V and 7 bases for J; bases not matched to a gene: 4. This CDR3 reads CSVRGTGGEKLFF. The DNA for the CDR3 is TGCAGCGTACGAGGGACAGGGGGTGAAAAACTGTTTTTT.

The chain links TRBV19 to TRBJ2-1; TRBD2 matches at 13 bases. CDR1 and CDR2 (germline): LNHDA, SQIVND (reference sequence). After removal of 7 bases from V and 7 bases from J, the junction contained 7 bases not matched to a gene. The CDR3 is 15 residues long. As DNA, the CDR3 is TGTGCCAGTACCACACTAGCGGGAGGGGGAAATGAGCAGTTCTTC. Translation gives CASTTLAGGGNEQFF. The full variable domain, its missing parts supplied by reference TRBV19 and TRBJ2-1, is DGGITQSPKYLFRKEGQNVTLSCEQNLNHDAMYWYRQDPGQGLRLIYYSQIVNDFQKGDIAEGYSVSREKKESFPLTVTSAQKNPTAFYLCASTTLAGGGNEQFFGPGTRLTVL.

This clone was observed once. V and J are TRBV19 and TRBJ1-2; D is possibly TRBD1 (6 bases). CDR1 and CDR2 from the germline V gene are LNHDA and SQIVND (reference sequence). The CDR3 loop spans 15 amino acids. V lost 3 bases, J lost 3 bases, and 14 bases lay in between. The CDR3 loop reads CASSIGTQVDYGYTF. CDR3 nucleotides: TGTGCCAGTAGTATTGGGACACAGGTTGACTATGGCTACACCTTC.

The chain uses TRBV7-9 and TRBJ2-7, with D possibly being TRBD1 (6 bases). This CDR3 is 14 amino acids long. Germline assignment: CDR1 SEHNR and CDR2 FQNEAQ (reference sequence). Trimming removed 6 bases from V and 1 base from J, with 13 bases in between. In nucleotides, the CDR3 is TGTGCCAGCAGGGGTACAGGGTTTTCCTACGAGCAGTACTTC. Translated, it gives CASRGTGFSYEQYF.

The V call is TRBV27, the J call TRBJ2-1; D ambiguous. The CDR3 runs 17 residues. Germline V gene lookup returns CDR1 MNHEY and CDR2 SMNVEV (reference sequence). V was cut by 2 bases and J by 5 bases, with 19 bases left in between. This CDR3 is CASSLPLSRNDHNEQFF. The CDR3 DNA reads TGTGCCAGCAGTTTACCCCTATCTAGAAACGATCACAATGAGCAGTTCTTC.

The chain links TRBV4-1 to TRBJ1-3, with 9 positions matching TRBD1. Germline CDR1 MGHRA, CDR2 YSYEKL. This CDR3 has 16 amino acids. J lost 3 bases, V lost 1 base, and 4 bases had no gene match. CDR3 in amino acids: CASSQAGTGSGNTIYF. CDR3 coding DNA: TGCGCCAGCAGCCAAGCCGGGACAGGGAGTGGAAACACCATATATTTT.

The genes are TRBV4-3 and TRBJ1-1; tentatively, D is TRBD1 (5 bases). The germline gives CDR1 LGHNA, CDR2 YSLEER. V gave up 3 bases and J gave up 4 bases, with 12 bases separating them. CDR3 length: 14 residues. CDR3 amino acids: CASSQGQGGTEAFF. The CDR3 coding sequence is TGCGCCAGCAGCCAGGGCCAGGGAGGCACTGAAGCTTTCTTT.

The V call is TRBV7-3, the J call TRBJ2-1, with 7 bases aligning to TRBD2. The CDR3 length is 21 residues. After removal of 5 bases from V and 6 bases from J, the junction contained 28 bases not matched to a gene. Germline V gene sequence: CDR1 SGHTA, CDR2 FQGTGA. CDR3 sequence: CASSKGPGLTTGTTLANEQFF. DNA of the CDR3: TGTGCCAGCAGCAAAGGGCCCGGATTGACGACCGGGACTACCCTTGCCAATGAGCAGTTCTTC.

This sequence joins TRBV15 and TRBJ1-5; a possible D gene is TRBD1 (6 bases). This CDR3 has 14 amino acids. V lost 1 base and J 7 bases, leaving 11 bases between the germline ends. Germline-derived CDR1 and CDR2 are LNHNV and YYDKDF (reference sequence). CDR3 in DNA: TGTGCCACCAGCAGAGTAGCAGGGGACCAGCCCCAGCATTTT. Protein product: CATSRVAGDQPQHF.